This T cell receptor (beta chain) was identified in a study of blood T cell repertoires in COVID-19. Across the study: Donors in the United States, Italy and Spain gave samples during acute or convalescent COVID-19.

V was shortened by 4 bases and J by 0 bases, with 18 bases between the two germline ends. From germline, CDR1 is SGHRS and CDR2 YFSETQ. The CDR3 has 17 amino acids. Sequenced by immunoSEQ multiplex PCR; TCRdb stores in-frame clones only, minus some. The data contain about 300,000 clones, about 87% of them seen just once; the ten biggest clones take up 1.5% to 2%. Patients in Seattle were enrolled during active infection, then followed longitudinally. The specimen was peripheral blood. The origin of this receptor is a woman aged 25 to 39 with COVID-19, enrolled during active disease. This chain joins TRBV5-1 and TRBJ2-3; perhaps TRBD2 as D (7 bases). CDR3 bases: TGCGCCAGCAGCCACCCGGGGGGCGGGGGAAGCACAGATACGCAGTATTTT. Its translation is CASSHPGGGGSTDTQYF.